The source of this TCR beta chain is a study of shared clonotypes between healthy human individuals. The V gene's germline CDR1 is MNHNS and CDR2 SASEGT. V dropped 7 bases and J dropped 7 bases, with 14 bases sitting between them. CDR3 length: 13 residues. This clone occurred a few times. The protocol was immunoSEQ multiplex PCR, while the TCRdb copy is restricted to in-frame clones and leaves out a portion. The data contain 640,000 or so clones, 55% to 75% of them singletons. The V call is TRBV6-1, the J call TRBJ1-5; D is unclear. The material sequenced was memory CD4+ T cells sorted from blood. The subset: CD45RA-negative fraction. This TCR was sampled from a woman aged 30 to 39 in good health. As DNA, the CDR3 is TGTGCCAGCACTCGGGGATTAGAGCAGCCCCAGCATTTT. Protein: CASTRGLEQPQHF.